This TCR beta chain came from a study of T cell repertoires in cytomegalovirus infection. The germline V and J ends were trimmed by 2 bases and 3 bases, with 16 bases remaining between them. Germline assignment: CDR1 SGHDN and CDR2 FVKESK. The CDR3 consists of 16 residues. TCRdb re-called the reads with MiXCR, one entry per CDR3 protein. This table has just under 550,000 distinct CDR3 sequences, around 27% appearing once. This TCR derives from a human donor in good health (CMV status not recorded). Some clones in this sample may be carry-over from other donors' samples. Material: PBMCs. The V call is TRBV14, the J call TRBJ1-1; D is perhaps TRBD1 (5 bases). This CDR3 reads CASSQIRVIGDTEAFF. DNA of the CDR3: TGTGCCAGCAGCCAAATCCGGGTTATAGGGGACACTGAAGCTTTCTTT.